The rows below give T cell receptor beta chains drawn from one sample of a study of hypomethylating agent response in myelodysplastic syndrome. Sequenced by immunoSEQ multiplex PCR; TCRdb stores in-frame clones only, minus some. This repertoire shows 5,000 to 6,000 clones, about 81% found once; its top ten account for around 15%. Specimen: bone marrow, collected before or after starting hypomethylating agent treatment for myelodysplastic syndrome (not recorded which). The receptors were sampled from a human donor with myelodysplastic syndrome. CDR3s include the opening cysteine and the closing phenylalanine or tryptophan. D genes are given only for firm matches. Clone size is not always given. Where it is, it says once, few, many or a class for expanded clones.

TGTGCCAGCTCACAACAGGGTAATGGCTACACCTTC,CASSQQGNGYTF,.,TRBJ1-2,once,TRBV18
TGTGCCAGCAGTGCGGAGACCTATGGCTACACCTTC,CASSAETYGYTF,.,TRBJ1-2,.,TRBV25-1
TGTGCCAGCAGCTTTGCGCGACTAGCGGCGCAAGAGACCCAGTACTTC,CASSFARLAAQETQYF,.,TRBJ2-5,.,TRBV12-1
TGCAGCGCCCCGGACGGGAGAGGGGAGACCCAGTACTTC,CSAPDGRGETQYF,.,TRBJ2-5,.,TRBV29-1
TGTGCCAGCAGTGAACATGGGGGTCGTAATAATTCACCCCTCCACTTT,CASSEHGGRNNSPLHF,.,TRBJ1-6,few,TRBV2
TGTGCCTTCCCGGGGGGGCCTGCTACTTTAATGAGCTCCTACGAGCAGTACTTC,CAFPGGPATLMSSYEQYF,TRBD2,TRBJ2-7,.,TRBV11-1
TGTGCCAGCAGGGGGACAGGTCCCTACGAGCAGTACTTC,CASRGTGPYEQYF,TRBD1,TRBJ2-7,few,TRBV27
TGCGCCAGCAGCTTGGGCGGGGCAGATACGCAGTATTTT,CASSLGGADTQYF,.,TRBJ2-3,once,TRBV5-1
TGTGCCAGCAGTGATGACATGAATCAGCCCCAGCATTTT,CASSDDMNQPQHF,.,TRBJ1-5,once,TRBV2
TGTGCCAGCAGCCCACGCCGGCCTTATGGCTACACCTTC,CASSPRRPYGYTF,.,TRBJ1-2,.,TRBV7-2
TGTGCCAGCAGCGTAGTCGCTCGGTCCTACAATGAGCAGTTCTTC,CASSVVARSYNEQFF,.,TRBJ2-1,.,TRBV9
TGTGCCAGCCGCTCTGCGAACACCGGGGAGCTGTTTTTT,CASRSANTGELFF,.,TRBJ2-2,.,TRBV11-3
TGTGCCAGCAGCCCCGGGGTGAACACTGAAGCTTTCTTT,CASSPGVNTEAFF,.,TRBJ1-1,.,TRBV5-4
TGCGCCAGCAGCCCCGGGGAGGGCTACGAGCAGTACTTC,CASSPGEGYEQYF,TRBD2,TRBJ2-7,.,TRBV5-1
TGTGCCAGCAGGCTGGACGCTCTCACGAACACCGGGGAGCTGTTTTTT,CASRLDALTNTGELFF,.,TRBJ2-2,.,TRBV27
TGTGCCAGCAGCTTCTCCCCCGTATCCTACGAGCAGTACTTC,CASSFSPVSYEQYF,.,TRBJ2-7,few,TRBV7-3
TGTGCCACCAGCAGGACAAGGACAGGGATTAATCCTGAAGCTTTCTTT,CATSRTRTGINPEAFF,TRBD1,TRBJ1-1,.,TRBV15
TGTGCCAGCAGTGAGGGGAACACCGGGGAGCTGTTTTTT,CASSEGNTGELFF,.,TRBJ2-2,.,TRBV6-4
TGTGCCAGTAGTCAGGAGGGCCCCATGGTTCATCAGCCCCAGCATTTT,CASSQEGPMVHQPQHF,.,TRBJ1-5,.,TRBV19
TGTGCCAGCAGCTCCCCCCCCTCCTACGAGCAGTACTTC,CASSSPPSYEQYF,.,TRBJ2-7,once,TRBV5-4
TGTGCCAGCAGTGGGATAGTGACAGGGAAAAATTCACCCCTCCACTTT,CASSGIVTGKNSPLHF,TRBD1,TRBJ1-6,.,TRBV2
TGTGCCAGCAGTTACGTAAGCGGGGCCCTAGTCTACGAGCAGTACTTC,CASSYVSGALVYEQYF,TRBD2,TRBJ2-7,.,TRBV6-5
TGTGCCAGCTCACCACGCCCAGAAAAAGAGACCCAGTACTTC,CASSPRPEKETQYF,.,TRBJ2-5,.,TRBV18
TGCGCCAGCTCCTCCACCGGGGAGCTGTTTTTT,CASSSTGELFF,.,TRBJ2-2,.,TRBV10-2
TGTGCCAGCAGCTTAGTACAGGGGAGCTCCTATAATTCACCCCTCCACTTT,CASSLVQGSSYNSPLHF,TRBD1,TRBJ1-6,.,TRBV7-2
TGTGCCAGCAGCTGGAGGACAGGGGGCGAGCAGTACTTC,CASSWRTGGEQYF,TRBD1,TRBJ2-7,.,TRBV5-4